These 26 T cell receptor beta chains share one sample of origin, sequenced in a study of Graves' ophthalmopathy and Graves' hyperthyroidism. Amplified material comprised TCR beta CDR3 regions derived from RNA transcripts. First-round RT-PCR relied on HTBI primers, and a second-round multiplex PCR came next. TCRdb ran MiXCR on the multiplex PCR reads and lists one entry per CDR3 protein. There are 500,000 to 600,000 distinct CDR3 sequences in the sample; under 40% occur only once, and about 4.6% lies in the top ten. Material for sequencing was peripheral blood or thyroid tissue (not recorded which). These receptor sequences come from an adult man with Graves' hyperthyroidism.

The chain employs TRBV24-1 and TRBJ2-7, with D perhaps matching TRBD2 (7 bases). With the DNA end fitting TRBJ2-1 better, the J assignment may be wrong. The CDR3 covers 13 residues. Looked up from germline, CDR1 is KGHDR and CDR2 is SFDVKD. Here the CDR3 reads CASIPGGLDEQFF. CDR3 DNA: TGTGCCAGCATCCCGGGGGGCCTGGATGAGCAGTTCTTC.

This clonotype was found many times. The V gene is TRBV12-3 or TRBV12-4, the J gene TRBJ2-7; TRBD1 matches at 7 bases. The CDR3 length is 14 residues. V lost 7 bases to trimming and J lost 1 base; unmatched junction nucleotides: 7. The CDR3: CASTLTGRSYEQYF. The CDR3 nucleotides read TGTGCCAGCACCCTGACAGGGCGTTCCTACGAGCAGTACTTC.

This clonotype was counted many times. This chain uses TRBV12-3 or TRBV12-4 with TRBJ1-5, with D unresolved. The ends were cut back, 1 base at V and 5 bases at J, with 9 bases in the middle. The CDR3 length is 14 residues. As DNA, the CDR3 is TGTGCCAGCAGTTTAGATCGTATGTATCAGCCCCAGCATTTT. Protein: CASSLDRMYQPQHF.

The J gene is TRBJ2-5, the V gene TRBV10-3; D is undetermined. The CDR3 contains 13 residues. Trimming left V 6 bases short and J 9 bases short, with 17 bases between. Per germline, CDR1 ENHRY and CDR2 SYGVKD. This CDR3 reads CAIRQNSNQPQYF. CDR3 sequence (DNA): TGTGCCATCAGACAGAATAGCAATCAGCCCCAGTACTTC.

The sample holds a few counts of this clonotype. The J gene is TRBJ1-1, the V gene TRBV28; perhaps TRBD1 as D (5 bases). Germline-derived CDR1 and CDR2 are MDHEN and SYDVKM. Trimming pared 5 bases from V and 1 base from J, leaving 11 bases between. This CDR3 has 14 residues. The CDR3 DNA is TGTGCCAGCAGTGGAGGACACCAGAACACTGAAGCTTTCTTT. This translates into CASSGGHQNTEAFF.

This clonotype was seen only a few times. V gene TRBV5-6 combines with J gene TRBJ1-6, with 7 bases fitting TRBD1. J was trimmed by 5 bases and V by 2 bases; bases with no gene match: 4. Germline CDR1 SGHDT, CDR2 YYEEEE. The CDR3 is made up of 15 amino acids. This CDR3 reads CASSLFGTDNSPLHF. CDR3 coding DNA: TGTGCCAGCAGCTTATTCGGGACAGATAATTCACCCCTCCACTTT. The full variable domain, in which reference TRBV5-6 and TRBJ1-6 provide the parts outside the CDR3, is DAGVTQSPTHLIKTRGQQVTLRCSPKSGHDTVSWYQQALGQGPQFIFQYYEEEERQRGNFPDRFSGHQFPNYSSELNVNALLLGDSALYLCASSLFGTDNSPLHFGNGTRLTVT.

On this clonotype: One base away lies a much larger clone, so this may be a sequencing read error. The rearrangement uses TRBV12-3 or TRBV12-4 and TRBJ1-3; a weak D match, TRBD1 (5 bases). The CDR3 runs 16 residues. In DNA, the CDR3 is TGTGCTAGTGGTTTCCGTTCGTCAGGGCACCAAAACACCACATATTTT. Translation gives CASGFRSSGHQNTTYF.

Ten or more counts support this clonotype. The J gene is TRBJ1-1, the V gene TRBV6-1, with a possible D match to TRBD1 (6 bases). Germline lookup yields CDR1 MNHNS and CDR2 SASEGT. CDR3 length: 14 residues. The V gene lost 8 bases and the J gene lost 0 bases, with 13 bases spanning the gap. The CDR3 sequence: CASGQGGMNTEAFF. The CDR3 DNA sequence: TGTGCCAGCGGTCAAGGGGGGATGAACACTGAAGCTTTCTTT.

This clonotype was detected only a few times. The V gene is TRBV11-3, the J gene TRBJ2-7; 7 nucleotides line up with TRBD1. The CDR3 totals 15 residues. V trimming: 2 bases; J trimming: 6 bases; junction bases outside the gene matches: 10. CDR1 and CDR2 (germline): SGHNT, YENEEA. CDR3 sequence (DNA): TGTGCCAGCAGCTTACGCCAGGGGGAGATGGGCGAGCAGTACTTC. Translated, it gives CASSLRQGEMGEQYF. Variable domain in full (rest from reference TRBV11-3 and TRBJ2-7): EAGVVQSPRYKIIEKKQPVAFWCNPISGHNTLYWYLQNLGQGPELLIRYENEEAVDDSQLPKDRFSAERLKGVDSTLKIQPAELGDSAVYLCASSLRQGEMGEQYFGPGTRLTVT.

At least ten counts were recorded for this clonotype. This chain links TRBV4-1 with TRBJ1-1, with no clear D. The germline CDR1 and CDR2 sequences are MGHRA and YSYEKL. The length of the CDR3 is 15 residues. The V end lost 0 bases, the J end lost 1 base, and 9 bases lay between the germline ends. The CDR3 loop is CASSQEATPNTEAFF. The CDR3 bases are TGCGCCAGCAGCCAAGAGGCAACACCGAACACTGAAGCTTTCTTT.

The CDR3 nucleotides are TGTGCCAGCAGCTTCCGGGACAGGGGGTTAGAGTACTTC. Its translation: CASSFRDRGLEYF. This chain uses TRBV7-9 with TRBJ2-7; 11 bases agree with TRBD1. Germline values: CDR1 SEHNR, CDR2 FQNEAQ (reference sequence). Trimming at V came to 3 bases and at J to 11 bases, leaving 6 bases not matched to a gene. This CDR3 has 13 amino acids.

This clonotype was counted at least ten times. The CDR3: CASSLVAGEGYEQYF. The CDR3, as DNA: TGTGCCAGCAGCTTAGTGGCGGGAGAGGGCTACGAGCAGTACTTC. This chain links TRBV7-9 with TRBJ2-7, with TRBD2 matching 7 bases. The V and J ends lost 1 base and 3 bases, in that order; junction bases with no gene match: 6. The CDR3 extends over 15 amino acids. Germline V lookup: CDR1 SEHNR, CDR2 FQNEAQ (reference sequence).

The chain uses TRBV6-1 and TRBJ2-7; 14 positions agree with TRBD2. The CDR3 runs 15 residues. CDR1 MNHNS and CDR2 SASEGT come from the germline V gene. Trimming at V came to 6 bases and at J to 1 base, leaving 2 bases not matched to a gene. The CDR3 is CASRRLAGGSYEQYF. DNA for the CDR3: TGTGCCAGCAGAAGACTAGCGGGAGGGTCCTACGAGCAGTACTTC.

The V gene is TRBV10-3, the J gene TRBJ1-2; a weak D match, TRBD1 (5 bases). Germline V gene data show CDR1 as ENHRY and CDR2 as SYGVKD. This CDR3 contains 14 residues. V was trimmed by 2 bases and J by 4 bases, leaving 11 bases between them. CDR3: CAISETGFIYGYTF. The CDR3, as DNA: TGTGCCATCAGTGAGACAGGTTTTATCTATGGCTACACCTTC.

This clonotype was seen only a few times. The chain combines TRBV18 with TRBJ1-1; 7 bases fit TRBD1. V trimming: 5 bases; J trimming: 4 bases; junction bases outside the gene matches: 7. CDR1 and CDR2 (germline): KGHSH, LQKENI. CDR3 length equals 14 residues. The CDR3 is CASSEAGGRTEAFF. CDR3 nucleotide sequence: TGTGCCAGCTCAGAGGCAGGGGGACGCACTGAAGCTTTCTTT. The full variable domain, completed using reference TRBV18 and TRBJ1-1, is NAGVMQNPRHLVRRRGQEARLRCSPMKGHSHVYWYRQLPEEGLKFMVYLQKENIIDESGMPKERFSAEFPKEGPSILRIQQVVRGDSAAYFCASSEAGGRTEAFFGQGTRLTVV.

The sample holds many counts of this clonotype. The V gene is TRBV7-9, the J gene TRBJ1-2, with 10 bases fitting TRBD1. V was pared by 4 bases and J by 4 bases, with 9 bases of the junction left unmatched. The CDR3 has 16 amino acids. Germline loops: CDR1 SEHNR, CDR2 FQNEAQ (reference sequence). The chain's CDR3 is CASSSTGGWEGYGYTF. DNA for the CDR3: TGTGCCAGCAGCTCGACAGGGGGCTGGGAGGGCTATGGCTACACCTTC.

The chain uses TRBV12-3 or TRBV12-4 and TRBJ2-5; perhaps TRBD2 as D (5 bases). Trimming cost V 2 bases and J 5 bases, with 24 bases left between them. The CDR3 has 18 residues. This CDR3 reads CASSLYWAEVDRGETQYF. The DNA of the CDR3 is TGTGCCAGCAGTTTATATTGGGCGGAGGTTGATCGAGGGGAGACCCAGTACTTC.

The chain uses TRBV6-1 and TRBJ1-2; D is ambiguous. The CDR3 is made up of 13 amino acids. Germline V CDR1 and CDR2: MNHNS, SASEGT. V gave up 8 bases and J gave up 2 bases, with 12 bases separating them. The CDR3 coding sequence is TGTGCCAGCTCATGGGCCAGCAACTATGGCTACACCTTC. Protein product: CASSWASNYGYTF.

The chain couples TRBV7-3 to TRBJ1-2; perhaps TRBD1 as D (5 bases). The germline V gene has CDR1 SGHTA and CDR2 FQGTGA. With 2 bases removed from V and 0 bases from J, the gap between germline ends came to 16 bases. This CDR3 region has 17 residues. CDR3 amino acids: CASSLAPGLGSNYGYTF. The CDR3 DNA follows: TGTGCCAGCAGCTTAGCCCCGGGACTAGGATCTAACTATGGCTACACCTTC.

A remark on this clonotype: A read error may be the cause here, since a much bigger clone is one base away. The chain couples TRBV20-1 to TRBJ2-2; 8 bases agree with TRBD2. The germline V gene has CDR1 DFQATT and CDR2 SNEGSKA (reference sequence). There are 15 residues in the CDR3. The CDR3 DNA sequence: TGCAGTGCCCCCGGGGCTAGCGGGCCCTACGGGGAGCTGTCTTTT. Encoded protein: CSAPGASGPYGELSF.

This clonotype has only a few counts. The chain uses TRBV7-2 and TRBJ2-7; TRBD1 matches at 9 bases. The end of the DNA is better explained by TRBJ2-1, so the J call may be wrong. This CDR3 comprises 17 residues. The germline V gene encodes CDR1 SGHTA and CDR2 FQGNSA. The CDR3 DNA reads as TGTGCCAGCAGCTTAGGGGGCGGGACAGGGCGAAACAATGAGCAGTTCTTC. This sequence encodes CASSLGGGTGRNNEQFF.

This clonotype was counted ten times or more. The J gene is TRBJ2-5, the V gene TRBV10-3, with D unclear. Trimming removed 3 bases from V and 2 bases from J, with 10 bases in between. The length of the CDR3 is 14 residues. Germline loops: CDR1 ENHRY, CDR2 SYGVKD. As DNA, the CDR3 is TGTGCCATCAGTGATTTTCTAGTTCAAGAGACCCAGTACTTC. It yields the protein CAISDFLVQETQYF.

The chain has TRBV20-1 and TRBJ1-1, with D perhaps matching TRBD1 (5 bases). The V end lost 5 bases, the J end lost 7 bases, and 14 bases lay between the germline ends. This CDR3 has 12 amino acids. Germline CDR1 and CDR2: DFQATT and SNEGSKA (reference sequence). CDR3 coding DNA: TGCAGTGCTTGGGGCGGGGTCAATGAAGCTTTCTTT. This translates into CSAWGGVNEAFF.

This clonotype was recorded many times. V is TRBV29-1 and J is TRBJ1-2, with a weak D call TRBD1 (5 bases). The CDR3 spans 14 residues. Trimming pared 4 bases from V and 3 bases from J, leaving 15 bases between. CDR1 SQVTM and CDR2 ANQGSEA come from the germline V gene. In nucleotides, the CDR3 is TGCAGCGTTGTTGACACCCCGGGGGACTATGGCTACACCTTC. Translation gives CSVVDTPGDYGYTF.

J is TRBJ2-5 and V is TRBV29-1; possibly TRBD2 for D (5 bases). Trimming took 3 bases from V and 10 from J, leaving 15 bases between them. CDR3 length: 12 amino acids. Germline V CDR1 and CDR2: SQVTM, ANQGSEA. DNA of the CDR3: TGCAGCGTTGATTCCGGGGTGGAGGACCAGTACTTC. Its translation is CSVDSGVEDQYF.

This clonotype came up many times. The chain has TRBV11-2 and TRBJ2-7; TRBD1 might be the D (6 bases). Germline V CDR1 and CDR2: SGHAT, FQNNGV. The ends were cut back, 4 bases at V and 3 bases at J, with 19 bases in the middle. This CDR3 is built from 16 residues. The DNA of the CDR3 is TGTGCCAGCAGCTCACACAGAGGTCAGGGGATCTACGAGCAGTACTTC. It specifies CASSSHRGQGIYEQYF.